The clone carrying this TCR beta chain was counted many times. Antigen specificity is unknown. This specimen comes from a study of T cells in Graves' hyperthyroidism and ophthalmopathy. Study outcomes and limitations: Most thyroid-expanded clonotypes above 0.001 were also found in blood.

The V gene's germline CDR1 is MNHEY and CDR2 SMNVEV (reference sequence). The CDR3 contains 14 residues. The V end lost 6 bases, the J end lost 3 bases, and 14 bases lay between the germline ends. It was RNA transcripts that yielded the amplified TCR beta CDR3 regions. A set of HTBI primers served as the primers for a first-round RT-PCR of the TCR CDR3. MiXCR, run by TCRdb on the multiplex PCR reads, gives a single entry per CDR3 protein. The sample shows about 330,000 distinct CDR3 sequences, roughly 13% of them seen only once. Inclusion characteristics of ophthalmopathy patients comprised a Clinical Activity Score of at least 3, a NOSPECS grade of at least 4, and duration under 3 months. PBMCs were derived from about 10 ml fresh peripheral blood.

The V and J genes are TRBV27 and TRBJ1-1; D is unclear. The sequenced material came from blood. The receptor was derived from a woman aged 40 to 55 with Graves' ophthalmopathy. For the CDR3, the DNA is TGTGCCAGCAGCACTTTAGGGTCCGACACTGAAGCTTTCTTT. As protein: CASSTLGSDTEAFF.